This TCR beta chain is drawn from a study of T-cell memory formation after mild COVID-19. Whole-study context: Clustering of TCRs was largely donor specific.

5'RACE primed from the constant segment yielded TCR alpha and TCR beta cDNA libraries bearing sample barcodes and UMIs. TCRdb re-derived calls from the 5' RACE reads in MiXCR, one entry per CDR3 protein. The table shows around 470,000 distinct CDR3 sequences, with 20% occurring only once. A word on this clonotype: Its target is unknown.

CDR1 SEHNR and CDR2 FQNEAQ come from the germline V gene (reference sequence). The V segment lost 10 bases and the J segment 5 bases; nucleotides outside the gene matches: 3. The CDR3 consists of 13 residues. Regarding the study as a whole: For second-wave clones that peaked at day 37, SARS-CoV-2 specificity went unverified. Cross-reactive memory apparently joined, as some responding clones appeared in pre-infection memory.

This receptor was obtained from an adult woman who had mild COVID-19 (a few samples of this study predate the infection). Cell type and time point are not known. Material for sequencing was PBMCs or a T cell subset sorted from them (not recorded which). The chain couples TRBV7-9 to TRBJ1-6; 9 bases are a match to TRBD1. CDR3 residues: CAIDRGDNSPLHF. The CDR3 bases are TGTGCCATCGACAGGGGGGATAATTCACCCCTCCACTTT.